Shown below are 10 T cell receptor beta chains from a single sample sequenced in a study of blood T cell repertoires in COVID-19. The assay was immunoSEQ multiplex PCR, and TCRdb's table has in-frame clones only and misses some. In the table there are 15,000 to 20,000 clones, about 90% of which are singletons. Sequencing used peripheral blood. Source of these receptors: a human donor in a cohort sampled during active COVID-19.

The CDR3 sequence: CASSRDTGDEKLFF. Written as DNA, the CDR3 is TGTGCCAGCAGCCGAGACACCGGTGATGAAAAACTGTTTTTT. V is TRBV3-1 (or the pseudogene TRBV3-2) and J is TRBJ1-4; D unclear. Trimming removed 4 bases at V and 6 bases at J, with 12 bases between. CDR3 size: 14 residues. CDR1 LGHDT and CDR2 YNNKEL come from the germline V gene (reference sequence).

The chain recombines TRBV19 with TRBJ1-5; 7 bases line up with TRBD1. This CDR3 region has 15 residues. Germline V CDR1 and CDR2: LNHDA, SQIVND (reference sequence). Trimming removed 5 bases from V and 2 bases from J; junction bases left unmatched: 6. Here the CDR3 DNA reads TGTGCCAGTAGTGCTACAGGGGCGGGCAATCAGCCCCAGCATTTT. Amino acid sequence: CASSATGAGNQPQHF.

This chain links TRBV6-6 with TRBJ1-1, with D unclear. This CDR3 has 13 amino acids. CDR1 is MNHNY and CDR2 is SVGAGI in the germline V gene (reference sequence). V was clipped by 3 bases and J by 7 bases, with 12 bases between them. The chain's CDR3 is CASSYAERGEAFF. In DNA form, the CDR3 reads TGTGCCAGCAGTTATGCGGAGCGGGGTGAAGCTTTCTTT.

V gene TRBV9 combines with J gene TRBJ2-5, with 11 nucleotides matching TRBD2. After removal of 4 bases from V and 4 bases from J, the junction contained 3 bases not matched to a gene. CDR3 size: 14 residues. Germline CDR1 reads SGDLS; CDR2 reads YYNGEE. The CDR3 DNA is TGTGCCAGCAGCCTCGGACTAGCGGGAGAGACCCAGTACTTC. Translated: CASSLGLAGETQYF.

Here the CDR3 reads CATSDATGAGGAFF. The CDR3 DNA reads as TGTGCCACCAGTGACGCGACAGGGGCCGGAGGAGCTTTCTTT. This chain joins TRBV24-1 and TRBJ1-1, with 8 bases matching TRBD1. Looked up from germline, CDR1 is KGHDR and CDR2 is SFDVKD. The CDR3 has 14 amino acids. The V segment lost 4 bases and the J segment 10 bases; nucleotides outside the gene matches: 10.

The DNA of the CDR3 is TGTGCCAGCAGCAAACAGGGTCTCGGGGCCTATGGCTACACCTTC. Translating it yields CASSKQGLGAYGYTF. V and J are TRBV7-9 and TRBJ1-2; weak D call: TRBD1 (6 bases). V was cut by 5 bases and J by 4 bases, with 17 bases left in between. The germline CDR1 and CDR2 sequences are SEHNR and FQNEAQ (reference sequence). The CDR3 is 15 amino acids.

In this sample, this clone turned up once. This chain connects TRBV5-1 to TRBJ2-1, with 16 bases aligning to TRBD2. Germline CDR1 reads SGHRS; CDR2 reads YFSETQ. J was trimmed by 0 bases and V by 3 bases; bases with no gene match: 6. There are 19 residues in the CDR3. CDR3 residues: CASSSGLAGGQISYNEQFF. Here the CDR3 DNA reads TGCGCCAGCAGCTCGGGACTAGCGGGAGGGCAAATCTCCTACAATGAGCAGTTCTTC.

The chain carries TRBV3-1 (or the pseudogene TRBV3-2) and TRBJ2-7; 7 nucleotides align to TRBD1. Germline values: CDR1 LGHDT, CDR2 YNNKEL (reference sequence). Trimming at V came to 3 bases and at J to 6 bases, leaving 8 bases not matched to a gene. The CDR3 covers 14 residues. The CDR3 sequence is CASSHRTQGREQYF. DNA for the CDR3: TGTGCCAGCAGCCATAGGACACAGGGGCGCGAGCAGTACTTC.

The chain combines TRBV19 with TRBJ2-7; D possibly corresponds to TRBD1 (5 bases). Trimming removed 3 bases at V and 5 bases at J, with 11 bases between. The CDR3 consists of 13 residues. Germline V lookup: CDR1 LNHDA, CDR2 SQIVND (reference sequence). For the CDR3, the DNA is TGTGCCAGTAGTATCTCAGGGTTTAACGAGCAGTACTTC. It codes for CASSISGFNEQYF.

This rearrangement joins TRBV21-1 to TRBJ2-3; the D call TRBD1 from the table was never checked on the DNA. TRBV21-1 is assigned pseudogene status. The CDR3 is 16 amino acids. The CDR3: CAWRLTGQPNTDTQYF. The CDR3 bases are TGTGCCTGGCGGTTAACCGGACAGCCGAACACAGATACGCAGTATTTT.